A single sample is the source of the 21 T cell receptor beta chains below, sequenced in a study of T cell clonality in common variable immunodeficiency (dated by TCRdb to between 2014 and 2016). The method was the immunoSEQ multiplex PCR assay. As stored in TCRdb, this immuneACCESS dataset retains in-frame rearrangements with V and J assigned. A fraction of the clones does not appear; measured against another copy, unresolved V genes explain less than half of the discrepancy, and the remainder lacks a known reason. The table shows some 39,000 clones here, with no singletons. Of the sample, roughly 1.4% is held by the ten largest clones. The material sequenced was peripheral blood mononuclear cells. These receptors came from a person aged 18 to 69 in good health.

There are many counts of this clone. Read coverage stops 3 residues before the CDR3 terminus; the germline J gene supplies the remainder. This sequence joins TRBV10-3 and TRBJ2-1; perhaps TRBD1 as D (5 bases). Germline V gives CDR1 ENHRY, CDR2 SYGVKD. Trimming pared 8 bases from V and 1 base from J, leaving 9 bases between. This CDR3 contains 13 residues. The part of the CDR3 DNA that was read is TGTGCCATCGGCAAGGGGTCCTACAATGAG. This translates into CAIGKGSYNE. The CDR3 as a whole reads CAIGKGSYNEQFF.

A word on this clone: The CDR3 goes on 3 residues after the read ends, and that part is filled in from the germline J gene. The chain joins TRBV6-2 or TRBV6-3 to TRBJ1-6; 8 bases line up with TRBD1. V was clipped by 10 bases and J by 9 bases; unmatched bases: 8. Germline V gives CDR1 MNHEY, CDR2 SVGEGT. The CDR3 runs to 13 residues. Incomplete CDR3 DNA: TGTGCCACCTCGGACAGGGCCACTTCACCC. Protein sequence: CATSDRATSP. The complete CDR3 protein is CATSDRATSPLHF.

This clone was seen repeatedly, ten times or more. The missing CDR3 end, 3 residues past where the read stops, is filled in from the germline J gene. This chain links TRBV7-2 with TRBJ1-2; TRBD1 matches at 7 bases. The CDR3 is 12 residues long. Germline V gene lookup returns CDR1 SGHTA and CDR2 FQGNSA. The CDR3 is CASSPTGDGYTF. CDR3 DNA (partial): TGTGCCAGCAGCCCCACAGGGGACGGC.

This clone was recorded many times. The sequenced CDR3 bases are TGCAGTGCCCCGCTTAGAAGCGGGAGTGGTGAGACC. Protein: CSAPLRSGSGET. The whole CDR3 protein reads CSAPLRSGSGETQYF. V is TRBV20-1 and J is TRBJ2-5; 8 nucleotides line up with TRBD2. The CDR3 extends 3 residues past the end of the read, so its final part is completed from the germline J gene. V was clipped by 6 bases and J by 5 bases; unmatched bases: 14. The CDR3 is made up of 15 amino acids. Germline assignment: CDR1 DFQATT and CDR2 SNEGSKA (reference sequence).

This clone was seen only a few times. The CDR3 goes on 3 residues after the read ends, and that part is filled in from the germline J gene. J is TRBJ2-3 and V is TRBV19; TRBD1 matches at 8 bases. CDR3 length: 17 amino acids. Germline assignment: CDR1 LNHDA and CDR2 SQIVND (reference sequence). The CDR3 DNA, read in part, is TGTGCCAGTAGTCCAGTAAGAGCCAGGGGGCAGGGTCAGCCG. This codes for CASSPVRARGQGQP. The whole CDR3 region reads CASSPVRARGQGQPQYF.

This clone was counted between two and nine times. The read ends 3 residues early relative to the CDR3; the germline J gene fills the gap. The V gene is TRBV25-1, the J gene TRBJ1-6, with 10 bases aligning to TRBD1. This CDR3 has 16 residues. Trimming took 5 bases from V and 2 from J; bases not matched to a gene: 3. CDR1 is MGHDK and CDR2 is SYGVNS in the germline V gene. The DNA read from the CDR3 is TGTGCCAGCAGTATGGGGACAGGGGCCTATAATTCACCC. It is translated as CASSMGTGAYNSP. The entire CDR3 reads CASSMGTGAYNSPLHF.

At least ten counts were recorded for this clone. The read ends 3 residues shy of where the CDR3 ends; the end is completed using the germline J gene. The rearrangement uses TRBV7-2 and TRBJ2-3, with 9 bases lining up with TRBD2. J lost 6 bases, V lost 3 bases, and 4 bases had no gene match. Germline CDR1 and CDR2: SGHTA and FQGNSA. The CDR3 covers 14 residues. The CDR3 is CASSFLAGMDTQYF. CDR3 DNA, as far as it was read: TGTGCCAGCAGCTTCCTAGCGGGAATGGATACG.

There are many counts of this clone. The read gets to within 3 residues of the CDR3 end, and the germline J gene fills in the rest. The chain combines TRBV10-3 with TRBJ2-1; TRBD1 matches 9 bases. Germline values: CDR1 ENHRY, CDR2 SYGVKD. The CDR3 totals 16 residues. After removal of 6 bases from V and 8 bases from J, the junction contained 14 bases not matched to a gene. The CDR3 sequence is CAISKLGTGLGDEQFF. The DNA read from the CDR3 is TGTGCCATCAGCAAACTAGGGACAGGGCTTGGCGATGAG.

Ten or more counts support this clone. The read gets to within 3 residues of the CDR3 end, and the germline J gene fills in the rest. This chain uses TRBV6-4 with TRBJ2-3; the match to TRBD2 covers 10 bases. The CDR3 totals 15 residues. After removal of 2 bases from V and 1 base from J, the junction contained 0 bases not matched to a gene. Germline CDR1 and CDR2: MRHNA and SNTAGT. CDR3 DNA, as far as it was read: TGTGCCAGCAGTGACGGGACTAGCGGCACAGATACG. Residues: CASSDGTSGTDT. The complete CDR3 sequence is CASSDGTSGTDTQYF.

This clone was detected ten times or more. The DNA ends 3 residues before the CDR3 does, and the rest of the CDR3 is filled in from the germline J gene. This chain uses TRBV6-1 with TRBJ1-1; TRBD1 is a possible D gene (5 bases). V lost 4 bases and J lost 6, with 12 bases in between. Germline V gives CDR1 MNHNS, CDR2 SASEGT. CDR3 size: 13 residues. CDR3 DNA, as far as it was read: TGTGCCAGCAGTGCTCGGACACCTTCTGAA. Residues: CASSARTPSE. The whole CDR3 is CASSARTPSEAFF.

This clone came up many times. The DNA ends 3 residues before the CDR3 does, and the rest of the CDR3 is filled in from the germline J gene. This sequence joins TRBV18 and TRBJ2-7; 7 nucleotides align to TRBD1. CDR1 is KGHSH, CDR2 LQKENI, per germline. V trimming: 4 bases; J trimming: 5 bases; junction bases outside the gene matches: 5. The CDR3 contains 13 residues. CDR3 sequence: CASSLRDSDEQYF. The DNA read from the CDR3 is TGTGCCAGCTCACTCCGGGACAGTGACGAG.

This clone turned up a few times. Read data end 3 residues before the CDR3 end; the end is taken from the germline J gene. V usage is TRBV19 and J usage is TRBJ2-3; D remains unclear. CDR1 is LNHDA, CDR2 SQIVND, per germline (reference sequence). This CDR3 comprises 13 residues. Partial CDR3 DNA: TGTGCCAGTAGTTTCAATAGCAATCAGCCG. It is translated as CASSFNSNQP. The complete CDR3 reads CASSFNSNQPQYF.

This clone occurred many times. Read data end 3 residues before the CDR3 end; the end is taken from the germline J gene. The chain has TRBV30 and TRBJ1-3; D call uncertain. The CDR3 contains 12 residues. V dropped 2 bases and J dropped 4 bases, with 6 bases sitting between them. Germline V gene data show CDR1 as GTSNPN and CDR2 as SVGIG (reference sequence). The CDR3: CAWSPIGNTIYF. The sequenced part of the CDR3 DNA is TGTGCCTGGAGTCCTATCGGAAACACC.

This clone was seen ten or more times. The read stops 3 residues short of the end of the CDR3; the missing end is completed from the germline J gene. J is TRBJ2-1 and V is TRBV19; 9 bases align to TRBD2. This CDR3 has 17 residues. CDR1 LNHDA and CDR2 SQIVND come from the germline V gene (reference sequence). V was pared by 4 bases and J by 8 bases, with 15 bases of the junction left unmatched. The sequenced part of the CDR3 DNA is TGTGCCAGTAGTACCCTCAATGGTGGTAGCGGGAGAGATGAG. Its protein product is CASSTLNGGSGRDE. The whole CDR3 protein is CASSTLNGGSGRDEQFF.

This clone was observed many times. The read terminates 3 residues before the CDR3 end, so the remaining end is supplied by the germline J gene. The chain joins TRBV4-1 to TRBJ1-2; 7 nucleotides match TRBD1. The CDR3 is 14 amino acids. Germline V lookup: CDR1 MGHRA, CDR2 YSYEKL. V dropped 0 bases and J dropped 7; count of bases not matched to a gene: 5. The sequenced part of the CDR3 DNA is TGCGCCAGCAGCCAAGAAATACAGGGGTCTGGC. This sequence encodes CASSQEIQGSG. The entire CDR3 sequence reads CASSQEIQGSGYTF.

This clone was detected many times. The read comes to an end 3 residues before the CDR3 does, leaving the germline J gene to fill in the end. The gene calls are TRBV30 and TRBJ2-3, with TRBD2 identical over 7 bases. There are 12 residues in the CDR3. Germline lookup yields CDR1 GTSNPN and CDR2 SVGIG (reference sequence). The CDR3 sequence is CACRGGGPSQYF. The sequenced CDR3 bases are TGTGCCTGCCGAGGCGGGGGTCCCTCG. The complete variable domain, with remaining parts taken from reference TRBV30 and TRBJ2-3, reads SQTIHQWPATLVQPVGSPLSLECTVEGTSNPNLYWYRQAAGRGLQLLFYSVGIGQISSEVPQNLSASRPQDRQFILSSKKLLLSDSGFYLCACRGGGPSQYFGPGTRLTVL.

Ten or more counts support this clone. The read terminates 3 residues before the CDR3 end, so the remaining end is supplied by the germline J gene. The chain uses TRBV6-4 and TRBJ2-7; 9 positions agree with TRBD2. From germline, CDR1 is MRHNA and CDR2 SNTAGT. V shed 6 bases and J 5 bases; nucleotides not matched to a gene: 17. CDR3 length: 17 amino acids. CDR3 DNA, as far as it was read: TGTGCCAGCAGCGACGACCCCACTGGCGGGAGGGCCCACGAG. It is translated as CASSDDPTGGRAHE. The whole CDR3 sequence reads CASSDDPTGGRAHEQYF.

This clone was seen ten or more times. The covered CDR3 bases are TGTGCCAGCTCGCTGACAGGGGGAGAAAAA. The encoded protein is CASSLTGGEK. The full-length CDR3 reads as CASSLTGGEKLFF. The chain recombines TRBV18 with TRBJ1-4; TRBD1 matches 9 bases. The sequenced fragment ends 3 residues before the CDR3 boundary, so the rest is inferred from the germline J gene. Unmatched junction bases numbered 4, after V lost 6 bases and J lost 8 bases. The CDR3 spans 13 residues. Germline assignment: CDR1 KGHSH and CDR2 LQKENI.

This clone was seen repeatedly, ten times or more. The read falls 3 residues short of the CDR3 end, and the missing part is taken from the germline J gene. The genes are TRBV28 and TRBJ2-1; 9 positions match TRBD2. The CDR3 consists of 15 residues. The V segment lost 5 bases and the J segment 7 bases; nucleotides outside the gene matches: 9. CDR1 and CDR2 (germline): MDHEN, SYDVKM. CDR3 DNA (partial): TGTGCCAGCAGTGTTACTAGCGGGCCTCGAAATGAG. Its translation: CASSVTSGPRNE. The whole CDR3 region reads CASSVTSGPRNEQFF.

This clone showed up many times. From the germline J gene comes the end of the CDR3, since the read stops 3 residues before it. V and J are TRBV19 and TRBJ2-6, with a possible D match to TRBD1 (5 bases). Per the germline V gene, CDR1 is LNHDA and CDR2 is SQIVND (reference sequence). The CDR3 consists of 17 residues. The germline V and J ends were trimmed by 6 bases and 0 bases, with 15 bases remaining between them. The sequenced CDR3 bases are TGTGCCAGTAGCAAGCCCCACACAGGCTCTGGGGCCAACGTC. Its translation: CASSKPHTGSGANV. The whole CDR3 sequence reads CASSKPHTGSGANVLTF.

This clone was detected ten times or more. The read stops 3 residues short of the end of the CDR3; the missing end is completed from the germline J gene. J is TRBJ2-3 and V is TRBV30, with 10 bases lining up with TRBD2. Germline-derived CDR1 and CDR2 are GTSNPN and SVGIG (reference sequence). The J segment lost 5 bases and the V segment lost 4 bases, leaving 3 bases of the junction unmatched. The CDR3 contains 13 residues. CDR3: CAWTSGGRDTQYF. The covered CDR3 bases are TGTGCCTGGACTAGCGGGGGTCGAGATACG.